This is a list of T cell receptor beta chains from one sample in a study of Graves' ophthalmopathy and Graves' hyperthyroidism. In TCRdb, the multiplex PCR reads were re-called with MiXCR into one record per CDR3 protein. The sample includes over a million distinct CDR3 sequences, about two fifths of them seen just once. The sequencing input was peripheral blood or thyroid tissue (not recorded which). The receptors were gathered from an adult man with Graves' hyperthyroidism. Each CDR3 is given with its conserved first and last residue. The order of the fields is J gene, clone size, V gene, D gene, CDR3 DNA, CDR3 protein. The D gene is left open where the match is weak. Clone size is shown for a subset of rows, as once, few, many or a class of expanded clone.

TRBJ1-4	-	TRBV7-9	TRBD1	TGTGCTAGGAAGACAGGGGTTAATGAAAAACTGTTTTTT	CARKTGVNEKLFF
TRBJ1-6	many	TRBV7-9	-	TGTGCCAGCAGCAATCGCTCAGGGGTGGGCAATTCACCCCTCCACTTT	CASSNRSGVGNSPLHF
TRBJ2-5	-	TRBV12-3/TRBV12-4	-	TGTGCCAGCAGTTACTCGGTCAGGGGCGTTCGGGAGACCCAGTACTTC	CASSYSVRGVRETQYF
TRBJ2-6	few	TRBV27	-	TGTGCCAGCAGTCCGGTTTCTACTGGGGCCAACGTCCTGACTTTC	CASSPVSTGANVLTF
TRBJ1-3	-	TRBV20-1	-	TGCAGTGCAAAACCGGGACGTCCAAGGGGAAACACCATATATTTT	CSAKPGRPRGNTIYF
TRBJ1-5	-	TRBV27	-	TGTGCCAGCAGTTTTAGTCACCAGCCCCAGCATTTT	CASSFSHQPQHF
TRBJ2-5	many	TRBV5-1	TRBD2	TGCGCCAGCAGCCTCGGGACTAGCGGGAGGTACCAAGAGACCCAGTACTTC	CASSLGTSGRYQETQYF
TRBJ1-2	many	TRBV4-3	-	TGCGCCAGCAGCCAAGTTGGTGGGTATGGCTACACCTTC	CASSQVGGYGYTF
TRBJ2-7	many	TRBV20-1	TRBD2	TGCAGTGCTAGAGGACTAGCGGGAGGGTCCGAGCAGTACTTC	CSARGLAGGSEQYF
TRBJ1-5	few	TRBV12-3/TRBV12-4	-	TGTGCCAGCAGACCCGACACCCACAATCAGCCCCAGCATTTT	CASRPDTHNQPQHF
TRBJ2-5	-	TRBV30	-	TGTGCCTGGAGTGGAGCTTGGGCACAAGAGACCCAGTACTTC	CAWSGAWAQETQYF
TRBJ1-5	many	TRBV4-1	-	TGCGCCAGCAGTCCCAGTGAACAGTACAATCAGCCCCAGCATTTT	CASSPSEQYNQPQHF
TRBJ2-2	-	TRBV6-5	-	TGTGCCAGCAGTTACTCCGGGGCAGGGCTTGGCGGGGAGCTGTTTTTT	CASSYSGAGLGGELFF
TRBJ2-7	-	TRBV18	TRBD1	TGTGCCAGCTCACTCAATCAGGGGGCGCCCTACGAGCAGTACTTC	CASSLNQGAPYEQYF
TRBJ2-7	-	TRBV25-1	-	TGTGCCAGCAGTTACAGGACCTCCGCGATCGAGCAGTACTTC	CASSYRTSAIEQYF
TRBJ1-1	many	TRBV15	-	TGTGCCACCAGCAGGGCCCCGGAACCTAGGGACACTGAAGCTTTCTTT	CATSRAPEPRDTEAFF
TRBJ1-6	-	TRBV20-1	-	TGCAGTGCTAGAGATGGGGGTGCCGGGGTCAATTCGCCCCTCCACTTT	CSARDGGAGVNSPLHF
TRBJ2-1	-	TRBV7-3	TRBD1	TGTGCCAGCAGCATAACAGGGGACAATGAGCAGTTCTTC	CASSITGDNEQFF
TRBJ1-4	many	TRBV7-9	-	TGTGCCAGCAGCGGAAGACCGAATGAAAAACTGTTTTTT	CASSGRPNEKLFF
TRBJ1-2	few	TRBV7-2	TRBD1	TGTGCCAGCAGCTTAGTGGGGACAGGGGGCGCGGGTTATGGCTACACCTTC	CASSLVGTGGAGYGYTF
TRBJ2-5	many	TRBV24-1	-	TGTGCCACCAGTGATTTTCAGGGGACCCTACAAGAGACCCAGTACTTC	CATSDFQGTLQETQYF
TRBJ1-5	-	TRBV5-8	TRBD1	TGTGCCAGCAGCTTGTACGGGACAGGTAATCAGCCCCAGCATTTT	CASSLYGTGNQPQHF
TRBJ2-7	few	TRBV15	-	TGTGCCACCAGCAGAGCTCGCGGTAGGGTCTACGAGCAGTACTTC	CATSRARGRVYEQYF
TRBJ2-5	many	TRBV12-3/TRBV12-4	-	TGTGCCAGCAGTTCCCCTCGCAGGGAAGAGACCCAGTACTTC	CASSSPRREETQYF
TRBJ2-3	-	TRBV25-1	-	TGTGCCAGCAGCCTAACCAAGCCGGACAGTGTGCAGTATTTT	CASSLTKPDSVQYF
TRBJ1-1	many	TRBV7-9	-	TGTGCCAGCAGCTTAGAACAGGGAGCGGACACTGAAGCTTTCTTT	CASSLEQGADTEAFF
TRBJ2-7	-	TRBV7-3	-	TGTGCCAGCAGCTTAGTCGCGGGGACCGGGGGCGAGCAGTACTTC	CASSLVAGTGGEQYF
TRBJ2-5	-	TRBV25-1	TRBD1	TGTGCCAGCACTAACACAGGGGCTCGAGAGACCCAGTACTTC	CASTNTGARETQYF
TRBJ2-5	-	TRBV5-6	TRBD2	TGTGCCAGCAGCTTCGGCGGGGGGACAAACCAAGAGACCCAGTACTTC	CASSFGGGTNQETQYF
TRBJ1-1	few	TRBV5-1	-	TGCGCCAGCAGCTTGGATTACCCCTCGACTGAAGCTTTCTTT	CASSLDYPSTEAFF
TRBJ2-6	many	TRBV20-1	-	TGCAGTGTCCAGGGTACCGGGGCCAACGTCCTGACTTTC	CSVQGTGANVLTF
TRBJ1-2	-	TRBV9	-	TGTGCCAGCAGCGTAGACCATCGGCGGAGCTATGGCTACACCTTC	CASSVDHRRSYGYTF
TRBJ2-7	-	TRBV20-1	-	TGCAGTGCCCCTGGGGGGCACGAGCAGTACTTC	CSAPGGHEQYF
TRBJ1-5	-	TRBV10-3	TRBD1	TGTGCCATCAGCCAGACAGGGGCTAGCAATCAGCCCCAGCATTTT	CAISQTGASNQPQHF
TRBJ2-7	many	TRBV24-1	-	TGTGCCACCAGTACCGAGAAAGGCTACGAGCAGTACTTC	CATSTEKGYEQYF
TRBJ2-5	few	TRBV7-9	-	TGTGCCAGCAGCCCGTCACCGTCTTGGGAGGAGACCCAGTACTTC	CASSPSPSWEETQYF
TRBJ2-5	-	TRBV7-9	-	TGTGCCAGCAGCTTAGGCCAATCGTACTTC	CASSLGQSYF
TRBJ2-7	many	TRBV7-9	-	TGTGCCAGCAGCCCACAGAACTACGAGCAGTACTTC	CASSPQNYEQYF
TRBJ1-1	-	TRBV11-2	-	TGTGCCAGCAGCCACCCGTGGGGGTCCAACACTGAAGCTTTCTTT	CASSHPWGSNTEAFF
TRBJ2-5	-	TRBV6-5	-	TGTGCCAGCAGTTACAGGGGACTCCGGGGGATAGAGACCCAGTACTTC	CASSYRGLRGIETQYF
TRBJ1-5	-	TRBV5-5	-	TGTGCCAGCAGCCGCACACCCGTGGGGAATCAGCCCCAGCATTTT	CASSRTPVGNQPQHF
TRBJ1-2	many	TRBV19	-	TGTGCCAGTTCACCGCTGGGCAGCAGGATATTGAACTATGGCTACACCTTC	CASSPLGSRILNYGYTF
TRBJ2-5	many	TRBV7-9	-	TGTGCCAGCAGCTTACGGGGCGGGTCCAGCACGGAGACACAAGAGACCCAGTACTTC	CASSLRGGSSTETQETQYF
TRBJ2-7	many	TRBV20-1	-	TGCAGTGCTAGGGAGAGGGGTGAATGGTACGAGCAGTACTTC	CSARERGEWYEQYF
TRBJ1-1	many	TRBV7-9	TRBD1	TGTGCCAGCAGCCGACGGGACAGGGGTTCTTTCTTT	CASSRRDRGSFF
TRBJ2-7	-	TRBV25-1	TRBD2	TGTGCCAGCAGTGCTAGTTCCGGGAGGAGCTCCTACGAGCAGTACTTC	CASSASSGRSSYEQYF
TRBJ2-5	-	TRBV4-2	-	TGTGCCAGCAGCCAAGACCTGGGGCAAGAGACCCGGTACTTC	CASSQDLGQETRYF